The 27 T cell receptor beta chains below come from one sample, sequenced in a study of identical twins. TCRdb re-analysed the 5' RACE reads in MiXCR, keeping a single row per CDR3 protein. This repertoire shows 250,000 or so distinct CDR3 sequences, more than 9.5% found once; its top ten account for 4%. This same sample was also taken into another study, of yellow fever vaccine responses in identical twins.

The sample consisted of memory (CD45RO+) T cells sorted from blood. The receptors derive from a woman aged 18 to 35 in good health.

In this sample, this clonotype turned up many times. The chain has TRBV12-3 or TRBV12-4 and TRBJ2-7; D is possibly TRBD1 or TRBD2 (5 bases each). The CDR3 consists of 12 residues. The ends were cut back, 6 bases at V and 0 bases at J, with 6 bases in the middle. The CDR3 sequence is CASRGPSYEQYF. The CDR3 nucleotides are TGTGCCAGCAGGGGACCCTCCTACGAGCAGTACTTC.

This clonotype was picked up many times. V is TRBV4-3 and J is TRBJ2-1, with TRBD2 matching over 10 bases. Germline CDR1 and CDR2: LGHNA and YSLEER. The ends lost 2 bases at V and 4 bases at J; junction bases unmatched: 2. This CDR3 spans 15 amino acids. The CDR3 spells CASSQLAGEYNEQFF. The CDR3 region has the DNA TGCGCCAGCAGCCAACTAGCGGGAGAGTACAATGAGCAGTTCTTC.

This clonotype has at least ten counts. V and J are TRBV12-3 or TRBV12-4 and TRBJ2-1; no reliable D call. V lost 3 bases to trimming and J lost 7 bases, with 10 bases between them. The CDR3 runs to 13 residues. The CDR3 DNA reads as TGTGCCAGCAGTTTCGAGGTGTATAATGAGCAGTTCTTC. Residues: CASSFEVYNEQFF.

This clonotype was seen only a few times. The chain links TRBV11-1 to TRBJ2-2, with 11 bases matching TRBD2. Per germline, CDR1 SGHAT and CDR2 FQDESV (reference sequence). V was pared by 0 bases and J by 6 bases, with 9 bases of the junction left unmatched. This CDR3 has 18 residues. CDR3 sequence reads: CASSLATTSGIEAGELFF. CDR3 sequence (DNA): TGTGCCAGCAGCTTAGCGACGACTAGCGGGATTGAGGCCGGGGAGCTGTTTTTT.

CDR3 amino acids: CASSLRAWYEQYF. Written as DNA, the CDR3 is TGTGCCAGCAGCTTAAGGGCCTGGTACGAGCAGTACTTC. J is TRBJ2-7 and V is TRBV7-2; D is ambiguous. Germline V CDR1 and CDR2: SGHTA, FQGNSA. The CDR3 totals 13 residues. Trimming cost V 2 bases and J 4 bases, with 9 bases left between them.

This clonotype was found a few times. The chain carries TRBV18 and TRBJ2-7; D is possibly TRBD1 (5 bases). Germline V gene sequence: CDR1 KGHSH, CDR2 LQKENI. The length of the CDR3 is 14 residues. The V end was cut by 3 bases, the J end by 6 bases, with 15 bases between. In DNA, the CDR3 is TGTGCCAGCTCACCCGGAGAAGGGGCAGGCGAGCAGTACTTC. This sequence encodes CASSPGEGAGEQYF. Variable domain in full (rest from reference TRBV18 and TRBJ2-7): NAGVMQNPRHLVRRRGQEARLRCSPMKGHSHVYWYRQLPEEGLKFMVYLQKENIIDESGMPKERFSAEFPKEGPSILRIQQVVRGDSAAYFCASSPGEGAGEQYFGPGTRLTVT.

The chain employs TRBV4-1 and TRBJ2-4; 7 bases agree with TRBD1. Trimming took 0 bases from V and 1 from J; bases not matched to a gene: 3. CDR1 MGHRA and CDR2 YSYEKL come from the germline V gene. The CDR3 is 16 residues long. The CDR3 reads CASSQEHRGAKNIQYF. CDR3 coding DNA: TGCGCCAGCAGCCAAGAACACAGGGGTGCCAAAAACATTCAGTACTTC.

There are a few counts of this clonotype. The rearrangement joins TRBV7-6 to TRBJ2-1, with 12 bases matching TRBD2. Germline trimming cut 5 bases from V and 3 bases from J; bases unmatched to any gene: 8. The CDR3 covers 17 residues. The germline CDR1 and CDR2 sequences are SGHVS and FNYEAQ. The CDR3 nucleotides read TGTGCCAGCAGCCTCTCGACTAGCGGGAGACGCTACAATGAGCAGTTCTTC. The encoded protein is CASSLSTSGRRYNEQFF.

This clonotype was counted a few times. The CDR3 protein is CSERQGADTQYF. The CDR3 region has the DNA TGCAGCGAAAGACAGGGGGCAGATACGCAGTATTTT. This sequence joins TRBV29-1 and TRBJ2-3; TRBD1 matches 9 bases. V lost 7 bases and J lost 4; bases outside the gene matches: 3. The CDR3 sequence is 12 residues long. The V gene's germline CDR1 is SQVTM and CDR2 ANQGSEA.

This clonotype was observed many times. V usage is TRBV6-2 or TRBV6-3 and J usage is TRBJ2-7; maybe TRBD2 (6 bases). Germline assignment: CDR1 MNHEY and CDR2 SVGEGT. CDR3 length: 14 amino acids. With 6 bases removed from V and 1 base from J, the gap between germline ends came to 13 bases. Written as DNA, the CDR3 is TGTGCCAGCAGCCGCCTGGGAGGATCCTACGAGCAGTACTTC. This translates into CASSRLGGSYEQYF.

In its sample, this clonotype was seen many times. The rearrangement joins TRBV4-2 to TRBJ2-7; D is undetermined. V was trimmed by 0 bases and J by 0 bases, leaving 9 bases between them. Germline CDR1 LGHNA, CDR2 YNFKEQ. The CDR3 spans 15 residues. The DNA for the CDR3 is TGTGCCAGCAGCCAAGAATTCACCAGCTCCTACGAGCAGTACTTC. Amino acids: CASSQEFTSSYEQYF.

This rearrangement joins TRBV5-1 to TRBJ2-3, with 7 bases fitting TRBD1. V gave up 2 bases and J gave up 0 bases; unmatched junction bases: 3. Germline V gives CDR1 SGHRS, CDR2 YFSETQ. There are 15 residues in the CDR3. CDR3 bases: TGCGCCAGCAGCTTCGGACAGGCCAGCACAGATACGCAGTATTTT. Its protein is CASSFGQASTDTQYF.

This clonotype has a count of ten or more. The gene calls are TRBV29-1 and TRBJ2-5; TRBD2 aligns across 10 bases. The germline V gene has CDR1 SQVTM and CDR2 ANQGSEA. The junction had 6 bases not matched to a gene; V was cut back by 1 base and J by 4 bases. The CDR3 runs to 15 residues. The CDR3 is CSVEGASGSIETQYF. The CDR3 DNA reads TGCAGCGTTGAAGGGGCTAGCGGGAGTATAGAGACCCAGTACTTC.

The V gene is TRBV20-1, the J gene TRBJ2-7, with no clear D. CDR1 and CDR2 (germline): DFQATT, SNEGSKA (reference sequence). The CDR3 has 14 amino acids. The V end lost 7 bases, the J end lost 4 bases, and 20 bases lay between the germline ends. CDR3 coding DNA: TGCAGTGGGAAAATGGGCCAACTCCCTTACGAGCAGTACTTC. Its translation: CSGKMGQLPYEQYF.

In this sample, this clonotype turned up a few times. V gene TRBV7-2 combines with J gene TRBJ2-5; maybe TRBD1 (6 bases). This CDR3 region has 14 residues. Germline values: CDR1 SGHTA, CDR2 FQGNSA. V was pared by 5 bases and J by 5 bases, with 15 bases between. In DNA form, the CDR3 reads TGTGCCAGCAGCCTTTCCTGGGGGCATGAGACCCAGTACTTC. It encodes CASSLSWGHETQYF.

The chain combines TRBV7-2 with TRBJ2-5, with D tentatively TRBD1 (6 bases). Per germline, CDR1 SGHTA and CDR2 FQGNSA. V dropped 2 bases and J dropped 4 bases, with 14 bases sitting between them. The CDR3 is made up of 15 amino acids. The CDR3 nucleotides are TGTGCCAGCAGCTTAAGGGGGAGAAACATAGAGACCCAGTACTTC. Protein product: CASSLRGRNIETQYF.

This clonotype turned up a few times. The chain links TRBV20-1 to TRBJ1-2, with 8 positions matching TRBD1. Looked up from germline, CDR1 is DFQATT and CDR2 is SNEGSKA (reference sequence). The trim removed 6 bases at V and 1 base at J, leaving 4 bases unmatched. The CDR3 spans 13 residues. CDR3 in DNA: TGCAGTGCCCCTACAGGGGGTAACTATGGCTACACCTTC. Encoded protein: CSAPTGGNYGYTF.

This clonotype was found a few times. The gene calls are TRBV10-3 and TRBJ2-3; unclear D gene. The germline V gene has CDR1 ENHRY and CDR2 SYGVKD. This CDR3 is 15 amino acids long. The V and J ends lost 0 bases and 1 base respectively, with 8 bases between them. The CDR3 DNA follows: TGTGCCATCAGTGAGTCCCAGCGCGGCACAGATACGCAGTATTTT. Translation gives CAISESQRGTDTQYF.

This clonotype was detected only a few times. CDR3 DNA sequence: TGTGCCAGCAGCTACAGTGCGGGGGCTGCTGAAGCTTTCTTT. Its protein product is CASSYSAGAAEAFF. This chain links TRBV11-3 with TRBJ1-1; weak D call: TRBD1 (6 bases). Per germline, CDR1 SGHNT and CDR2 YENEEA. The V end was cut by 4 bases, the J end by 6 bases, with 15 bases between. The CDR3 runs 14 residues.

V is TRBV28 and J is TRBJ2-3, with TRBD2 matching over 7 bases. CDR1 is MDHEN, CDR2 SYDVKM, per germline. This CDR3 spans 15 amino acids. The junction had 9 bases not matched to a gene; V was cut back by 2 bases and J by 7 bases. The CDR3 here is CASSLDLAEGYTQYF. In nucleotides, the CDR3 is TGTGCCAGCAGTTTAGACCTAGCGGAGGGGTATACGCAGTATTTT.

In its sample, this clonotype was seen many times. This chain links TRBV21-1 with TRBJ2-3; the D call in the table, TRBD2, was not verified against the DNA. TRBV21-1 is shown as a pseudogene. The CDR3 length is 16 residues. DNA of the CDR3: TGTGCCAGCAGCAAAGAGACTAGCGTTCCGGCAGATACGCAGTATTTT. Translation: CASSKETSVPADTQYF.

The table lists this clonotype with a few counts. The chain combines TRBV4-1 with TRBJ2-7; possibly TRBD2 for D (6 bases). V was pared by 2 bases and J by 0 bases, with 14 bases between. Germline assignment: CDR1 MGHRA and CDR2 YSYEKL. The length of the CDR3 is 16 residues. The DNA for the CDR3 is TGCGCCAGCAGCCAAAATACTCGGACTAACTCCTACGAGCAGTACTTC. This codes for CASSQNTRTNSYEQYF.

The chain has TRBV6-5 and TRBJ2-7; 7 positions match TRBD1. The germline V gene has CDR1 MNHEY and CDR2 SVGAGI. The CDR3 extends over 12 amino acids. Germline trimming cut 5 bases from V and 6 bases from J; bases unmatched to any gene: 4. Written as DNA, the CDR3 is TGTGCCAGCAGTAGACAGGGTGGCGAGCAGTACTTC. It codes for CASSRQGGEQYF.

J is TRBJ1-5 and V is TRBV15, with D possibly being TRBD1 (6 bases). There are 15 residues in the CDR3. Germline loops: CDR1 LNHNV, CDR2 YYDKDF (reference sequence). With 0 bases removed from V and 7 bases from J, the gap between germline ends came to 13 bases. CDR3 sequence: CATSRDRGLGQPQHF. Written as DNA, the CDR3 is TGTGCCACCAGCAGAGATCGGGGGCTTGGGCAGCCCCAGCATTTT.

This clonotype came up many times. The V gene is TRBV29-1, the J gene TRBJ1-1; a weak D match, TRBD1 (5 bases). Trimming removed 4 bases from V and 3 bases from J, with 9 bases in between. Germline V lookup: CDR1 SQVTM, CDR2 ANQGSEA. This CDR3 spans 12 amino acids. The CDR3 sequence: CSVARGDTEAFF. The DNA of the CDR3 is TGCAGCGTTGCGAGGGGTGACACTGAAGCTTTCTTT.

This clonotype occurred a few times. The J gene is TRBJ2-3, the V gene TRBV12-3 or TRBV12-4, with 9 positions matching TRBD1. Trimming removed 2 bases from V and 6 bases from J; junction bases left unmatched: 6. This CDR3 is 15 amino acids long. The CDR3 nucleotides are TGTGCCAGCAGTTTAAGGGACAGGGTGGGTGATACGCAGTATTTT. Its translation: CASSLRDRVGDTQYF.

The chain joins TRBV4-2 to TRBJ2-3; D possibly uses TRBD1 or TRBD2 (5 bases each). CDR3 length: 15 amino acids. The V end was cut by 6 bases, the J end by 0 bases, with 13 bases between. Germline V gene sequence: CDR1 LGHNA, CDR2 YNFKEQ. The CDR3 DNA reads TGTGCCAGCAGTGGGACCACCACTAGCACAGATACGCAGTATTTT. This gives the protein CASSGTTTSTDTQYF.